The entry that follows covers one TCR beta chain sequence. CDR3 length equals 14 residues. Trimming pared 0 bases from V and 5 bases from J, leaving 12 bases between. Germline V gives CDR1 SGDLS, CDR2 YYNGEE. Per the original methods: It was from reference gene primer amplification that nucleated cell counts were estimated. The assay was immunoSEQ multiplex PCR, and TCRdb's table has in-frame clones only and misses some. The D gene and trimming were derived from the DNA, and the V and J assignments and clone size from that table. Of some 150,000 clones detected, 75% to 85% appear once; the ten largest clones hold just over 0.55%. This sample stems from a study of blood T cell repertoires in COVID-19. Study information: PBMCs, B-cell-depleted T cells, or T cells were the source of the cDNA or gDNA that made up the material.

This sequence joins TRBV9 and TRBJ2-7; tentative D call: TRBD1 (5 bases). This TCR was sampled from a man between 60 and 75 years old with acute or convalescent COVID-19. Input material: peripheral blood. This chain's CDR3 is CASSVEYRSNEQYF. The CDR3 DNA reads as TGTGCCAGCAGCGTAGAGTACAGGTCCAACGAGCAGTACTTC.